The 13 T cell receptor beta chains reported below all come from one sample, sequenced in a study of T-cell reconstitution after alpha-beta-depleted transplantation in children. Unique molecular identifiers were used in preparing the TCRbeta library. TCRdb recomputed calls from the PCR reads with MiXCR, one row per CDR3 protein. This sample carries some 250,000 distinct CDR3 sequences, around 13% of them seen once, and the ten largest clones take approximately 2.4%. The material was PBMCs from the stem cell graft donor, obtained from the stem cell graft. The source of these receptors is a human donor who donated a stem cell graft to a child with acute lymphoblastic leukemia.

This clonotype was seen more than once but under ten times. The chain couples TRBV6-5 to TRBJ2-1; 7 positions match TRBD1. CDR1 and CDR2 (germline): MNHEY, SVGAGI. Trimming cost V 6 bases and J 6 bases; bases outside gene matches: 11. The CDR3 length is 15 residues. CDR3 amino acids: CASSPDRPHLNEQFF. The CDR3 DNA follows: TGTGCCAGCAGCCCGGACAGGCCGCACCTCAATGAGCAGTTCTTC.

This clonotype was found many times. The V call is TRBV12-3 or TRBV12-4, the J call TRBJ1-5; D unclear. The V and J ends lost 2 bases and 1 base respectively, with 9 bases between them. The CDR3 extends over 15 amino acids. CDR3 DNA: TGTGCCAGCAGTTTAAATGTAGGGAGCAATCAGCCCCAGCATTTT. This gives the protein CASSLNVGSNQPQHF.

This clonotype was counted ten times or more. Written as DNA, the CDR3 is TGTGCCAGCAGACCGGGACTAGCGTGGGGCGAGCAGTACTTC. This translates into CASRPGLAWGEQYF. The chain couples TRBV6-1 to TRBJ2-7; 10 positions match TRBD2. V shed 6 bases, J shed 6 bases, and the junction held 8 bases outside the gene matches. Germline CDR1 reads MNHNS; CDR2 reads SASEGT. The CDR3 covers 14 residues.

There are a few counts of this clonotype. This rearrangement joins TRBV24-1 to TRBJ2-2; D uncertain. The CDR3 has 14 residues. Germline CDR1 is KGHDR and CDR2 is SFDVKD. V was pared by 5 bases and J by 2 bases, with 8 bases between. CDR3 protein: CATSAQVNTGELFF. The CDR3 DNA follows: TGTGCCACCAGTGCGCAGGTCAACACCGGGGAGCTGTTTTTT.

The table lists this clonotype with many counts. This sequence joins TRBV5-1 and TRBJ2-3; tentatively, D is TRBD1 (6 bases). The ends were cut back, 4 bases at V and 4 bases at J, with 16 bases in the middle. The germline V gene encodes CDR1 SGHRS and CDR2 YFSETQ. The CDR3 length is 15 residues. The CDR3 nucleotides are TGCGCCAGCAGCGTCGGGACACAGTTTTCAGATACGCAGTATTTT. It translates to CASSVGTQFSDTQYF.

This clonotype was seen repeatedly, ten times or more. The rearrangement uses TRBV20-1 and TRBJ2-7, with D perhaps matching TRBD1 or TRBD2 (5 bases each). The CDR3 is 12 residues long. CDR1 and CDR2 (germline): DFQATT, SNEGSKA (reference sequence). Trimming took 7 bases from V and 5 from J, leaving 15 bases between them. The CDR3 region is CSVSGTAHEQYF. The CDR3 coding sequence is TGCAGTGTCTCCGGGACCGCTCACGAGCAGTACTTC.

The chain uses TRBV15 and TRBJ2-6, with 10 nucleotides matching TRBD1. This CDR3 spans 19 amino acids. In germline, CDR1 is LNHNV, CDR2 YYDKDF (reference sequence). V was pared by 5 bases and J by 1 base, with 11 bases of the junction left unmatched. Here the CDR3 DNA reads TGTGCCACCAGCCACACGTCCGGGACAGGGGTTTCTGGGGCCAACGTCCTGACTTTC. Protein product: CATSHTSGTGVSGANVLTF.

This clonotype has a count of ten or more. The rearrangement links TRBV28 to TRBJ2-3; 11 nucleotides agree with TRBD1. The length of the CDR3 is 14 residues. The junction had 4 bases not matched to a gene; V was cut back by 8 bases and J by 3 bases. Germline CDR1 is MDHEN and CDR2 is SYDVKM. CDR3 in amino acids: CASEGQGVTDTQYF. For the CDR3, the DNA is TGTGCCAGCGAGGGACAGGGGGTTACAGATACGCAGTATTTT.

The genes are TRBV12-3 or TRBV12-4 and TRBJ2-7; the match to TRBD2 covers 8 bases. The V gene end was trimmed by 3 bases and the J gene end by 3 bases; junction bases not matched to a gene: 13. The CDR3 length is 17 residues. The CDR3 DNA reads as TGTGCCAGCAGTTTCGGGGGGGAAAATAGCGGACTCTACGAGCAGTACTTC. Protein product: CASSFGGENSGLYEQYF.

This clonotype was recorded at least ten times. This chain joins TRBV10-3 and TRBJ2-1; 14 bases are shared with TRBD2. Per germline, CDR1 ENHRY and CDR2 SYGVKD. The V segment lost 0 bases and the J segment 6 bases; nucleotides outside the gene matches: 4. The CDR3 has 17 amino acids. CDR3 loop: CAISESMTSGGANEQFF. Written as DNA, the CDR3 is TGTGCCATCAGTGAGTCGATGACTAGCGGGGGGGCCAATGAGCAGTTCTTC.

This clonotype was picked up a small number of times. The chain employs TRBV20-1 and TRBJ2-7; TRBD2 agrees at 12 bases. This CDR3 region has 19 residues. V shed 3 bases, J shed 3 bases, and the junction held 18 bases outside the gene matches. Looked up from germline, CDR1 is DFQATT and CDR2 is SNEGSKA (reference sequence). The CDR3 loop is CSASIRSLASGGVGYEQYF. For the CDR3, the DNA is TGCAGTGCTAGTATACGGAGCCTAGCTAGCGGGGGGGTCGGCTACGAGCAGTACTTC.

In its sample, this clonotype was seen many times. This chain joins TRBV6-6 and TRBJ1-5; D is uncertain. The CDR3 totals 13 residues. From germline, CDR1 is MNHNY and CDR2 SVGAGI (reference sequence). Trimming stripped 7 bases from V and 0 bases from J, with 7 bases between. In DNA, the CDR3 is TGTGCCAGCACCCTAATTAGCAATCAGCCCCAGCATTTT. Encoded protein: CASTLISNQPQHF.

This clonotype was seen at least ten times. Here the CDR3 DNA reads TGTGCCAGCAGCCAAGATCGGGGACAATGGGAGACCCAGTACTTC. As protein: CASSQDRGQWETQYF. The chain uses TRBV14 and TRBJ2-5; tentatively, D is TRBD1 (6 bases). Trimming cost V 0 bases and J 5 bases, with 13 bases left between them. Germline CDR1 is SGHDN and CDR2 is FVKESK. The CDR3 covers 15 residues.